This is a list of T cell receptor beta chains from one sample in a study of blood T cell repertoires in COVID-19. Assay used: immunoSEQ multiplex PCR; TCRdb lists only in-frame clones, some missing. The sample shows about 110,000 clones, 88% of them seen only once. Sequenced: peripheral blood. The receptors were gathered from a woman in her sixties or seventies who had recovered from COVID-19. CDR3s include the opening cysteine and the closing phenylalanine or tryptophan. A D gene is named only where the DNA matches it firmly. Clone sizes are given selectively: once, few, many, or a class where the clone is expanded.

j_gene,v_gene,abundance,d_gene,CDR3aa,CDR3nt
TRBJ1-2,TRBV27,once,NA,CASSSSGFYGYTF,TGTGCCAGCAGCTCCTCAGGCTTCTATGGCTACACCTTC
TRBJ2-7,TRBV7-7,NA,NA,CASSACPLAVLPYEQYF,TGTGCCAGCAGCGCGTGCCCACTTGCGGTGCTGCCCTACGAGCAGTACTTC
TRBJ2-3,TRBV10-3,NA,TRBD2,CAISAAGGDTQYF,TGTGCCATCAGCGCAGCGGGGGGGGATACGCAGTATTTT
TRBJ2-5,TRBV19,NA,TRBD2,CASSIGSGGRETQYF,TGTGCCAGTAGTATCGGGAGCGGGGGGCGAGAGACCCAGTACTTC
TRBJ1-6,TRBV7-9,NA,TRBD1,CASSRQGGNSPLHF,TGTGCCAGCAGTCGACAGGGCGGTAATTCACCCCTCCACTTT
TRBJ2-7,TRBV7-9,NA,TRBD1,CASSGARDRELGQYF,TGTGCCAGCAGCGGTGCGCGGGACAGGGAACTCGGGCAGTACTTC
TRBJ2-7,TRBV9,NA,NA,CASSVEPGAYEQYF,TGTGCCAGCAGCGTAGAACCTGGAGCCTACGAGCAGTACTTC
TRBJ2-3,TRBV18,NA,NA,CASSPEVRDTQYF,TGTGCCAGCTCACCCGAGGTACGAGATACGCAGTATTTT
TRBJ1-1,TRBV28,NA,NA,CASTSGGGGYTEAFF,TGTGCCAGCACCTCTGGGGGGGGAGGGTACACTGAAGCTTTCTTT
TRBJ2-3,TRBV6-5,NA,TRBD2,CASSYLAGGSTDTQYF,TGTGCCAGCAGTTACCTAGCGGGGGGGAGCACAGATACGCAGTATTTT